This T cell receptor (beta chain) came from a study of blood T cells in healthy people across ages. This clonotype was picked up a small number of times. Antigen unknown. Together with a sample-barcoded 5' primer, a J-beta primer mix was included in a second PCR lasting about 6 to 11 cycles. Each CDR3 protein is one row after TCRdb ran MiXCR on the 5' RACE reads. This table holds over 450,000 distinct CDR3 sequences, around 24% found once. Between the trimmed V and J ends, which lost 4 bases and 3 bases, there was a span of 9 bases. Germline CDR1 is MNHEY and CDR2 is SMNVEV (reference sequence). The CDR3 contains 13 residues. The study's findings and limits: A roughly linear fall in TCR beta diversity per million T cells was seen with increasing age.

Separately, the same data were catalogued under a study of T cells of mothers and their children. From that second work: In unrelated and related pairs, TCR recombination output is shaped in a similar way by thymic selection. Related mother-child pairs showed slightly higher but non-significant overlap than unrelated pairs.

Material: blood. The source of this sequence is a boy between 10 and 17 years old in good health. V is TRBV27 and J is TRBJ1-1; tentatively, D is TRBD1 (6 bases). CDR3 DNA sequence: TGTGCCAGCAGTTGGGGGCGATACACTGAAGCTTTCTTT. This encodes CASSWGRYTEAFF.